The T cell receptor beta chain described here comes from a study of T cells after yellow fever vaccination. Overall study findings and caveats: A small share of clonotypes appeared in both CD4 and CD8 compartments.

This clonotype occurred many times. The antigen is not known. The CDR3 spans 13 residues. From germline, CDR1 is SGHVS and CDR2 FQNEAQ. V lost 5 bases and J 3 bases, leaving 11 bases between the germline ends. TCRdb re-called the 5' RACE reads through MiXCR, storing one row per CDR3 protein. Of hundreds of thousands of distinct CDR3 sequences in the sample, more than 9% were seen once. The receptor's source is a young man who received the YFV17D yellow fever vaccine. The chain employs TRBV7-8 and TRBJ2-7; D may match TRBD1 or TRBD2 (5 bases each). The sequencing used PBMCs, collected on the day of the yellow fever booster vaccination. In DNA, the CDR3 is TGTGCCAGCAGCCCGGGGCCTTACTACGAGCAGTACTTC. This codes for CASSPGPYYEQYF.